The following is a T cell receptor (beta chain) sequence with its context. This clone was observed a few times. No antigen is known for it. No base-level quality is on record; no much larger clone is a single base apart. This specimen's treatment or condition label, per the study, means: 15 to 20 received Ad26.COV2.S at low or high dose, single or two shots; about 5 received placebo; per-sample allocation not given. Repertoires of vaccine and placebo recipients were sequenced from samples collected on day 63 after the first injection. In Cohort 1b, 25 to 30 adults aged 18-55 years were enrolled at a single site in Boston, USA, between 29 July and 7 August 2020. As a vaccine, Ad26.COV2.S was a replication-incompetent adenovirus type 26 vector that expressed a prefusion-stabilized SARS-CoV-2 spike protein derived from the original Wuhan strain. TCRbeta CDR3 regions were sequenced with the immunoSEQ Assay. After extraction, genomic DNA underwent amplification by bias-controlled multiplex PCR, followed by high-throughput sequencing. The authors' analysis ran thus. To quantify the absolute abundance of every unique TCRbeta CDR3 region, sequences were collapsed and filtered. T cell fraction was estimated by normalizing TCRbeta template counts to usable DNA, which was measured by amplifying reference genes present in all nucleated cells. Repertoire TCRs were annotated as SARS-CoV-2-specific when V gene, CDR3 amino acid sequence and J gene were exactly matched to a known reactive TCR set. The reference SARS-CoV-2 TCR set was derived from MIRA and filtered for enrichment in COVID-19-positive ImmuneCODE repertoires, a step that removed public or cross-reactive TCRs. Drawing on the MIRA antigens, annotated TCRs were analysed further at the level of specific ORF or position within ORF. Depth was the summed frequency of annotated unique rearrangements, while breadth was defined as annotated unique rearrangements over total unique productive rearrangements. TCR breadth was compared between groups using two-sided Wilcoxon rank-sum tests. The immuneACCESS repertoire file appears here via TCRdb, limited to in-frame rearrangements. These files lack a portion of the clones; in checked studies, under half of the deficit traces to unresolved V genes, and the cause of the others is not known. The V and J calls and clone size are taken from that table; D and trimming were inferred from the DNA. A total of some 250,000 clones appear in this sample, around 89% of them only once. The ten most abundant clones make up around 10% of the sample.

The data originate from a study of Ad26.COV2.S vaccination and SARS-CoV-2 variants (dated by TCRdb to about 2021). Some background on the complete study: Vaccine-arm donors came from COV1001, a multicentre, randomized, double-blind, placebo-controlled phase I-IIa trial of Ad26.COV2.S in healthy adults. Ad26.COV2.S was given intramuscularly at 5x10^10 or 1x10^11 viral particles, as a single shot or as two shots 56 days apart. TCRbeta repertoire sequencing served as the tool for gauging how specific and how broad the SARS-CoV-2-reactive T cell receptors were following Ad26.COV2.S vaccination. The TCR-sequenced set comprised approximately 30 samples: some 20 Ad26.COV2.S vaccine recipients, 5 placebo recipients and 8 SARS-CoV-2 convalescent individuals. Trial participants were randomized into five groups of five, in which low-dose or high-dose Ad26.COV2.S was given once or twice, or placebo was given on both occasions. Throughout the experiments and outcome assessment, investigators stayed blinded to trial group allocation. Results the study describes overall, beyond this receptor: After vaccination, spike-specific CD8+ and CD4+ T cell responses were reported to show substantial breadth. It was noted by the authors that total T cell responses may have been underestimated by the TCR breadth and depth analyses. Compared with placebo recipients, Ad26.COV2.S recipients showed higher spike-specific TCR breadth (P = 0.0014). Comparable non-spike TCR breadth was observed between vaccine and placebo recipients, consistent with only spike being contained in the vaccine. The study was not powered to compare responses between vaccine doses or regimens.

Via the germline V gene, CDR1 is MNHEY and CDR2 SVGEGT. The CDR3, from cysteine to phenylalanine, totals 12 residues. Just the 36-base CDR3 DNA is kept, in frame starting at base 1. V is pared back by 6 bases and J by 9 bases, with 12 bases lying between the germline termini. The sequencing used peripheral blood, collected in a trial of Ad26.COV2.S vaccine versus placebo. The V and J segments used are TRBV6-2 or TRBV6-3 and TRBJ2-1, with no reliable assignment of the D segment. The sequence came from a person aged 18-60 years who received the Ad26.COV2.S COVID-19 vaccine or a placebo. The sequence in DNA is TGTGCCAGCAGCCGCCCCGTGGGTGAGCAGTTCTTC. Its protein product is CASSRPVGEQFF.